This T cell receptor (beta chain) comes out of a study of CD8 T cells in ankylosing spondylitis. TCRdb used MiXCR to reprocess the 5' RACE reads, holding one entry per CDR3 protein. The repertoire includes about 39,000 distinct CDR3 sequences, 10% of them detected once, and 15% to 20% sits in the top ten. This CDR3 is 13 amino acids long. With 3 bases removed from V and 0 bases from J, the gap between germline ends came to 8 bases. The germline CDR1 and CDR2 sequences are DFQATT and SNEGSKA (reference sequence). Source material: blood, either unsorted or a sorted T cell fraction (not recorded which). The gene calls are TRBV20-1 and TRBJ2-5, with D unresolved. The TCR was taken from a male donor with ankylosing spondylitis or in good health (not recorded which). The DNA of the CDR3 is TGCAGTGCTAGTATTGAAAACCAAGAGACCCAGTACTTC. It encodes CSASIENQETQYF.